This TCR beta chain emerged from a study of regulatory T cells in long-lasting Graves disease. Study summary: Persistence in Graves' disease required over 5 years of antithyroid drugs plus positive TSH receptor antibodies. General observations from the study: Less diverse TCR repertoires were seen in persistent Graves' patients than in newly diagnosed ones.

Documented time point: persistent/refractory GD, antithyroid drugs over 5 years with positive TRAb. PBMC RNA served as the TCR library source. Worth noting for this clonotype: As yet, its antigen is unknown.

Libraries of TCR beta came from iRepertoire HTBI primers plus Arm-PCR of CDR3 regions. TCRdb passed the multiplex PCR reads through MiXCR, listing each CDR3 protein once. The sample lists a few hundred thousand distinct CDR3 sequences; roughly 21% were seen once. The CDR3 covers 18 residues. Germline V gene data show CDR1 as SGDLS and CDR2 as YYNGEE. The V and J ends lost 1 base and 0 bases respectively, with 17 bases between them. The genes are TRBV9 and TRBJ1-3; the D is unclear. This sample comprised peripheral blood mononuclear cells (PBMCs), obtained when the disease was refractory, from a patient treated with antithyroid drugs. This TCR came from a female donor with Graves disease. The CDR3 DNA reads TGTGCCAGCAGCGTAAACCCCTCAAACAGCTTCTCTGGAAACACCATATATTTT. Its translation: CASSVNPSNSFSGNTIYF.